This passage covers 19 T cell receptor beta chains from one sample sequenced in a study of somatic mutations in cytotoxic T cells in rheumatoid arthritis. Clones were read by immunoSEQ multiplex PCR, and TCRdb kept only the in-frame ones, dropping some. The table has 2,000 to 3,000 clones, around 73% seen once. Sample: CD8+ T cells sorted from blood. The receptors derive from a man aged 65 to 79 with rheumatoid arthritis.

In its sample, this clone was seen once. The chain carries TRBV19 and TRBJ2-2; 9 positions match TRBD1. This CDR3 comprises 15 residues. V lost 5 bases to trimming and J lost 7 bases; unmatched junction nucleotides: 8. Germline assignment: CDR1 LNHDA and CDR2 SQIVND (reference sequence). The CDR3 sequence is CASSLSGTGYGELFF. CDR3 nucleotide sequence: TGTGCCAGTAGTTTGTCCGGGACAGGGTACGGGGAGCTGTTTTTT.

The rearrangement joins TRBV28 to TRBJ2-7; D possibly corresponds to TRBD1 (5 bases). Germline V gene sequence: CDR1 MDHEN, CDR2 SYDVKM. Trimming pared 5 bases from V and 3 bases from J, leaving 20 bases between. The CDR3 contains 16 residues. DNA of the CDR3: TGTGCCAGCAGTACACTCCCAGGGATTCTGGACTACGAGCAGTACTTC. This gives the protein CASSTLPGILDYEQYF.

The V gene is TRBV18, the J gene TRBJ2-3; 7 bases match TRBD1. The CDR3 is 16 residues long. V shed 3 bases and J 1 base; nucleotides not matched to a gene: 7. Germline V gene lookup returns CDR1 KGHSH and CDR2 LQKENI. CDR3 sequence reads: CASSPQGGVGTDTQYF. CDR3 DNA: TGTGCCAGCTCACCGCAAGGGGGCGTAGGCACAGATACGCAGTATTTT.

The CDR3 DNA reads as TGCGCCAGCAGCCAAGAACAGTTCCAAGAGACCCAGTACTTC. Protein: CASSQEQFQETQYF. The chain employs TRBV4-1 and TRBJ2-5; D call uncertain. V was trimmed by 0 bases and J by 1 base, leaving 6 bases between them. The germline gives CDR1 MGHRA, CDR2 YSYEKL. This CDR3 region has 14 residues.

The chain recombines TRBV7-9 with TRBJ2-3; TRBD1 matches at 8 bases. Germline-derived CDR1 and CDR2 are SEHNR and FQNEAQ (reference sequence). V lost 4 bases, J lost 3 bases, and 12 bases stayed unmatched. The CDR3 loop spans 17 amino acids. Written as DNA, the CDR3 is TGTGCCAGCAGCTCGCTCGGACAGGGAATTGGTACAGATACGCAGTATTTT. Translating it yields CASSSLGQGIGTDTQYF.

The rearrangement links TRBV2 to TRBJ1-1; no reliable D call. This CDR3 comprises 14 residues. Trimming cost V 6 bases and J 0 bases, with 11 bases left between them. Germline values: CDR1 SNHLY, CDR2 FYNNEI. CDR3 region: CASSDTGMNTEAFF. DNA for the CDR3: TGTGCCAGCAGCGACACTGGAATGAACACTGAAGCTTTCTTT.

The chain joins TRBV19 to TRBJ1-6; no definite D call. Trimming removed 4 bases at V and 0 bases at J, with 7 bases between. Germline V gives CDR1 LNHDA, CDR2 SQIVND (reference sequence). There are 15 residues in the CDR3. This chain's CDR3 is CASSTGSSYNSPLHF. In DNA form, the CDR3 reads TGTGCCAGTAGTACAGGCAGCTCCTATAATTCACCCCTCCACTTT. The variable domain in full, completed from reference TRBV19 and TRBJ1-6, reads DGGITQSPKYLFRKEGQNVTLSCEQNLNHDAMYWYRQDPGQGLRLIYYSQIVNDFQKGDIAEGYSVSREKKESFPLTVTSAQKNPTAFYLCASSTGSSYNSPLHFGNGTRLTVT.

This clone showed up just a few times. The rearrangement links TRBV6-6 to TRBJ2-5, with D possibly matching TRBD1 (6 bases). Germline CDR1 and CDR2: MNHNY and SVGAGI (reference sequence). V was pared by 4 bases and J by 4 bases, with 13 bases between. This CDR3 has 14 residues. For the CDR3, the DNA is TGTGCCAGCAGTTCAGGGGTGCCAATAGAGACCCAGTACTTC. Its translation is CASSSGVPIETQYF.

V gene TRBV6-6 combines with J gene TRBJ1-1, with 8 nucleotides matching TRBD1. Germline V gene sequence: CDR1 MNHNY, CDR2 SVGAGI (reference sequence). The CDR3 length is 15 residues. V was pared by 0 bases and J by 1 base, with 1 base of the junction left unmatched. Here the CDR3 DNA reads TGTGCCAGCAGTTACTCCGGGACAGGGAACACTGAAGCTTTCTTT. This codes for CASSYSGTGNTEAFF.

V usage is TRBV2 and J usage is TRBJ2-7; possibly TRBD1 for D (6 bases). CDR3 length equals 15 residues. V lost 3 bases and J 0 bases, leaving 12 bases between the germline ends. Germline V gene sequence: CDR1 SNHLY, CDR2 FYNNEI. CDR3 nucleotides: TGTGCCAGCAGTGATGTACAGGGTCGCTCCTACGAGCAGTACTTC. Its protein product is CASSDVQGRSYEQYF.

CDR3 nucleotides: TGTGCCAGCAGACTACTAGCGGGAGGAAACAATGAGCAGTTCTTC. The encoded protein is CASRLLAGGNNEQFF. V gene TRBV6-5 combines with J gene TRBJ2-1; 12 bases align to TRBD2. The ends lost 6 bases at V and 5 bases at J; junction bases unmatched: 5. The CDR3 extends over 15 amino acids. Germline lookup yields CDR1 MNHEY and CDR2 SVGAGI.

The V gene is TRBV28, the J gene TRBJ2-7, with TRBD2 matching over 7 bases. The CDR3 has 11 residues. Per germline, CDR1 MDHEN and CDR2 SYDVKM. The V segment lost 6 bases and the J segment 9 bases; nucleotides outside the gene matches: 5. The CDR3 loop reads CASSYSGGQYF. The CDR3, as DNA: TGTGCCAGCAGCTATTCGGGGGGGCAGTACTTC.

This clone has more than one count but fewer than ten. The chain joins TRBV9 to TRBJ2-3, with 9 bases that match TRBD1. Losses at the gene ends were 3 bases for V and 5 bases for J; bases not matched to a gene: 10. The CDR3 consists of 16 residues. Germline V CDR1 and CDR2: SGDLS, YYNGEE. CDR3 sequence (DNA): TGTGCCAGCAGCGCGTTTCAGACAGGGGGGAAAGATACGCAGTATTTT. This encodes CASSAFQTGGKDTQYF.

The chain joins TRBV7-6 to TRBJ2-2; 7 bases map to TRBD2. Germline V gene sequence: CDR1 SGHVS, CDR2 FNYEAQ. The CDR3 totals 16 residues. V was clipped by 5 bases and J by 0 bases; unmatched bases: 6. CDR3 protein: CASSPTSAPNTGELFF. In DNA, the CDR3 is TGTGCCAGCAGCCCCACTAGCGCCCCGAACACCGGGGAGCTGTTTTTT.

This clone was observed a single time. V usage is TRBV9 and J usage is TRBJ2-7, with 11 nucleotides matching TRBD2. The CDR3 runs to 14 residues. Germline V gene data show CDR1 as SGDLS and CDR2 as YYNGEE. Trimming took 3 bases from V and 3 from J; bases not matched to a gene: 2. The CDR3 is CASSEGLADYEQYF. CDR3 nucleotides: TGTGCCAGCAGCGAGGGACTAGCGGACTACGAGCAGTACTTC.

This clone was counted a few times. The chain carries TRBV6-1 and TRBJ1-3; 10 positions agree with TRBD1. CDR1 and CDR2 from the germline V gene are MNHNS and SASEGT. V shed 6 bases, J shed 2 bases, and the junction held 1 base outside the gene matches. CDR3 size: 14 residues. The CDR3 loop reads CASRDRGTGNTIYF. In nucleotides, the CDR3 is TGTGCCAGCAGGGACAGGGGGACTGGAAACACCATATATTTT.

This chain uses TRBV13 with TRBJ2-7, with a tentative D call TRBD2 (6 bases). The CDR3 consists of 15 residues. V lost 0 bases to trimming and J lost 5 bases, with 14 bases between them. The germline V gene encodes CDR1 PRHDT and CDR2 FYEKMQ (reference sequence). CDR3 loop: CASSLGFGGVNEQYF. The CDR3 nucleotides are TGTGCCAGCAGCTTAGGGTTCGGGGGTGTAAACGAGCAGTACTTC. The full variable domain, its missing parts supplied by reference TRBV13 and TRBJ2-7, is AAGVIQSPRHLIKEKRETATLKCYPIPRHDTVYWYQQGPGQDPQFLISFYEKMQSDKGSIPDRFSAQQFSDYHSELNMSSLELGDSALYFCASSLGFGGVNEQYFGPGTRLTVT.

The chain joins TRBV14 to TRBJ1-5, with TRBD1 as a possible D gene (5 bases). The CDR3 is 13 amino acids. The V end lost 3 bases, the J end lost 6 bases, and 9 bases lay between the germline ends. Germline-derived CDR1 and CDR2 are SGHDN and FVKESK. Written as DNA, the CDR3 is TGTGCCAGCAGCCAGGAGGGGACTCAGCCCCAGCATTTT. This gives the protein CASSQEGTQPQHF.

J is TRBJ1-1 and V is TRBV29-1; D ambiguous. The V end lost 6 bases, the J end lost 8 bases, and 13 bases lay between the germline ends. Germline CDR1 SQVTM, CDR2 ANQGSEA. The CDR3 extends over 11 amino acids. The CDR3 nucleotides are TGCAGCGTCTCCCCGGTGGGCGAAGCTTTCTTT. Amino acids: CSVSPVGEAFF. Drawing the rest from reference TRBV29-1 and TRBJ1-1, the complete variable domain is SAVISQKPSRDICQRGTSLTIQCQVDSQVTMMFWYRQQPGQSLTLIATANQGSEATYESGFVIDKFPISRPNLTFSTLTVSNMSPEDSSIYLCSVSPVGEAFFGQGTRLTVV.